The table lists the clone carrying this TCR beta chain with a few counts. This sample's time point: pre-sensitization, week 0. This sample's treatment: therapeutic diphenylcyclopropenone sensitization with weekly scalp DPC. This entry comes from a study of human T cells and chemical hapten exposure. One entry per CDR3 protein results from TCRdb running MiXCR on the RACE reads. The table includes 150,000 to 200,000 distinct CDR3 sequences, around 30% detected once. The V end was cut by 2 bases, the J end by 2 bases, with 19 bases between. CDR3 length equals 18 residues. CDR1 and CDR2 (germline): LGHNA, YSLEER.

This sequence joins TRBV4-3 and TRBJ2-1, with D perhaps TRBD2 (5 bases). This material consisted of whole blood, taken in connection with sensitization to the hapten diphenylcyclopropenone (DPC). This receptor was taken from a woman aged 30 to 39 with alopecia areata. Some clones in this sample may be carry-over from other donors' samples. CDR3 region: CASSQYVLGRRTYNEQFF. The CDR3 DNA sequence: TGCGCCAGCAGCCAATATGTTTTGGGGAGAAGGACCTACAATGAGCAGTTCTTC.